The clone carrying this TCR beta chain appeared many times. The antigen is undetermined. Axillary draining lymph nodes of breast cancer patients supplied the node samples. This entry belongs to a study of breast tumors, draining lymph nodes, adjacent tissues. This CDR3 is 15 amino acids long. Trimming removed 1 base at V and 7 bases at J, with 16 bases between. Germline CDR1 reads MNHNS; CDR2 reads SASEGT. Points from the study as a whole: That most tumor T cells come from lymph nodes remained unproven. Data fit most tumor T cells coming from lymph node, expanding in tumor. Tumor TCR diversity was below lymph nodes but above nontumor tissue.

Using its own MiXCR run on the multiplex PCR reads, TCRdb lists one record per CDR3 protein. In the table there are some 97,000 distinct CDR3 sequences, around 21% of which are singletons. The sequenced sample consisted of axillary lymph node tissue. V is TRBV6-1 and J is TRBJ1-2; D unclear. The receptor comes from a female donor with breast cancer. Some clones in this sample may be carry-over from other donors' samples. CDR3 residues: CASSEVETLYRGYTF. For the CDR3, the DNA is TGTGCCAGCAGTGAAGTGGAGACACTGTACCGTGGCTACACCTTC.